The source of this T cell receptor beta chain is a study of cytotoxic CD8 clonotypes in ibrutinib-treated CLL. General observations from the study: Upon ibrutinib response clonality rose, and upon progression it fell back toward baseline.

Worth noting for this clone: The target antigen is unknown.

V gave up 0 bases and J gave up 5 bases, with 9 bases separating them. From germline, CDR1 is SGHRS and CDR2 YFSETQ. The CDR3 is 14 amino acids. The method was immunoSEQ multiplex PCR; TCRdb's version includes in-frame clones alone and lacks a portion of them. The data show nearly 50,000 clones, 45% to 60% seen once. The TCR was taken from a human donor with chronic lymphocytic leukemia. The specimen comprised PBMCs, sampled after 24 months of ibrutinib treatment. The chain is built from TRBV5-1 and TRBJ2-1, with D unresolved. The CDR3 nucleotides are TGCGCCAGCAGCTTGGGACCCGCTAACAATGAGCAGTTCTTC. Encoded protein: CASSLGPANNEQFF.